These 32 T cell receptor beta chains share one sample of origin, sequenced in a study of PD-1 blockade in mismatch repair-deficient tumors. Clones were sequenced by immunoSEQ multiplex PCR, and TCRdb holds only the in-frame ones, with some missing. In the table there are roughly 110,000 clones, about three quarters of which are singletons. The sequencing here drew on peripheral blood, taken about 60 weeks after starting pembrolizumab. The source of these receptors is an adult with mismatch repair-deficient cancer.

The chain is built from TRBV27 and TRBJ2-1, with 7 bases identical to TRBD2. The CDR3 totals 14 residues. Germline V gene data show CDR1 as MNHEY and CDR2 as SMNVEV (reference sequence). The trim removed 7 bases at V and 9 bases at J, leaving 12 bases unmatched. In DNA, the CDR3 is TGTGCCAGCAAACCGGGTGCGGGAGTAGTTGAGCAGTTCTTC. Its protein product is CASKPGAGVVEQFF.

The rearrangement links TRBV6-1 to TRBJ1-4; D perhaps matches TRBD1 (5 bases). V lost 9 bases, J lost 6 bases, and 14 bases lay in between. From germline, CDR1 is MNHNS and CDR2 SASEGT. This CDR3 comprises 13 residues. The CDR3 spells CASTPGGYEKLFF. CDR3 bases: TGTGCCAGTACCCCCGGGGGGTATGAAAAACTGTTTTTT.

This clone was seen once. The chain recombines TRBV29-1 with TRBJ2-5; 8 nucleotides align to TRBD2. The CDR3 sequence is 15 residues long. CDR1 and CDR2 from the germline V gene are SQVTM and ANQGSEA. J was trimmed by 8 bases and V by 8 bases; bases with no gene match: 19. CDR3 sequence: CSFCKPGLGPRTQYF. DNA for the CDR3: TGCAGCTTCTGTAAACCGGGACTAGGGCCGCGTACCCAGTACTTC.

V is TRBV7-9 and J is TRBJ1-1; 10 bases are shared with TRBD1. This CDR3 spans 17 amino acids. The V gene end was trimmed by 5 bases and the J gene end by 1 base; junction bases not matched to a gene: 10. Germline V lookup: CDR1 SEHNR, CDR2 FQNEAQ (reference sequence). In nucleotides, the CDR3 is TGTGCCAGCAGCCAAAGGGGACAGGGGATACGGAACACTGAAGCTTTCTTT. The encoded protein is CASSQRGQGIRNTEAFF. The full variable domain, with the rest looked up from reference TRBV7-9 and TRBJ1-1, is DTGVSQNPRHKITKRGQNVTFRCDPISEHNRLYWYRQTLGQGPEFLTYFQNEAQLEKSRLLSDRFSAERPKGSFSTLEIQRTEQGDSAMYLCASSQRGQGIRNTEAFFGQGTRLTVV.

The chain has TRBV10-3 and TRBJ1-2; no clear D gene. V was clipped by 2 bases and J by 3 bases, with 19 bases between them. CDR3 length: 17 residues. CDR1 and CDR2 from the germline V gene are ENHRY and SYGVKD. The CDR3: CAISERIGQEFDYGYTF. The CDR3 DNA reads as TGTGCCATCAGTGAGAGGATAGGGCAGGAATTCGACTATGGCTACACCTTC.

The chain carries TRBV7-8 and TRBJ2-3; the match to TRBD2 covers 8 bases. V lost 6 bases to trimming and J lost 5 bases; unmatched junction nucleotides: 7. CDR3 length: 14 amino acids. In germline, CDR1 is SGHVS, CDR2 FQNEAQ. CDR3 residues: CASRSGTRKDTQYF. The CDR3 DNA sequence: TGTGCCAGCAGGTCCGGGACTAGGAAAGATACGCAGTATTTT.

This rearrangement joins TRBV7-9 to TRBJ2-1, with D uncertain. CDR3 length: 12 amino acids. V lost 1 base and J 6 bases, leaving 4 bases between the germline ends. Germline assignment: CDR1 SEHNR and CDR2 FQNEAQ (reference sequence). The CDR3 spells CASSLDPNEQFF. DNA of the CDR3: TGTGCCAGCAGCTTAGACCCCAATGAGCAGTTCTTC.

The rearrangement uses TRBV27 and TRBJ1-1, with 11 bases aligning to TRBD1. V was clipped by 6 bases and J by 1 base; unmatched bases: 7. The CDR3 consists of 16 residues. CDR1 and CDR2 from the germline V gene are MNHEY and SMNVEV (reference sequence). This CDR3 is CASSIRTGGENTEAFF. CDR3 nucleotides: TGTGCCAGCAGCATTCGGACAGGGGGCGAGAACACTGAAGCTTTCTTT.

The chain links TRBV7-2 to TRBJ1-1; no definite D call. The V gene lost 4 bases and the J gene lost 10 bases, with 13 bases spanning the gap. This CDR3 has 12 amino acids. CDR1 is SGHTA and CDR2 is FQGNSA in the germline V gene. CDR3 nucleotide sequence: TGTGCCAGCAGCTCGTCCGGGATCCCAGCTTTCTTT. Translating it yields CASSSSGIPAFF.

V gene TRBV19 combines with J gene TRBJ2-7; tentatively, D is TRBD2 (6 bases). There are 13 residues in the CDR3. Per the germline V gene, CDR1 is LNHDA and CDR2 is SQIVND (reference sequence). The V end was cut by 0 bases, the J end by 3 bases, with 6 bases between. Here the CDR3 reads CASSIEEGYEQYF. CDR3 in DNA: TGTGCCAGTAGTATAGAGGAGGGCTACGAGCAGTACTTC.

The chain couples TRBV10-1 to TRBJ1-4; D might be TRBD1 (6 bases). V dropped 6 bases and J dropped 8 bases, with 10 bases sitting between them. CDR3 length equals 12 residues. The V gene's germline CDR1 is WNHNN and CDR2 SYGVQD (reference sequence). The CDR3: CASRQGGEKLFF. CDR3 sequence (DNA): TGCGCCAGCAGACAGGGAGGGGAAAAACTGTTTTTT.

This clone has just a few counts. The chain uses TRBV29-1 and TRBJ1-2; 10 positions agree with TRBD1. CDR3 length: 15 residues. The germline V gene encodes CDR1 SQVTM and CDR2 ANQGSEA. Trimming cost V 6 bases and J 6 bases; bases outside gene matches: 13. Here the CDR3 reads CSVLTGGALVDGYTF. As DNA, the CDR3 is TGCAGCGTATTGACAGGGGGCGCGTTGGTCGATGGCTACACCTTC.

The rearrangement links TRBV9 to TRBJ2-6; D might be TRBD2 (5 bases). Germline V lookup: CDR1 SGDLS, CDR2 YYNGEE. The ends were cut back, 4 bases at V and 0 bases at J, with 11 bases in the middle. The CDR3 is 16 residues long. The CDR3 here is CASSPREGSGANVLTF. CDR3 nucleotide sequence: TGTGCCAGCAGCCCCCGGGAAGGCTCTGGGGCCAACGTCCTGACTTTC.

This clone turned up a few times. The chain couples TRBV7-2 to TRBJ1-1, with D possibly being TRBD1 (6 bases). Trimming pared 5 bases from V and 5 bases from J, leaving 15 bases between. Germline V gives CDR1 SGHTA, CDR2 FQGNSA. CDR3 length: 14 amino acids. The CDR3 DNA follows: TGTGCCAGCAGCACCGCGGGGAGGGGGACTGAAGCTTTCTTT. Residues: CASSTAGRGTEAFF. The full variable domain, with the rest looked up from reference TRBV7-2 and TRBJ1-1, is GAGVSQSPSNKVTEKGKDVELRCDPISGHTALYWYRQSLGQGLEFLIYFQGNSAPDKSGLPSDRFSAERTGGSVSTLTIQRTQQEDSAVYLCASSTAGRGTEAFFGQGTRLTVV.

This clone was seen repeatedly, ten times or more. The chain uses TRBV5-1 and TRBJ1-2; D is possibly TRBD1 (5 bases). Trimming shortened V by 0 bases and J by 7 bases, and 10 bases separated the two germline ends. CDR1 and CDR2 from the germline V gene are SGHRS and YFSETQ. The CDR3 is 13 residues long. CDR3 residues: CASSLAFGAGYTF. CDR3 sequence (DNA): TGCGCCAGCAGCTTGGCTTTTGGGGCTGGCTACACCTTC.

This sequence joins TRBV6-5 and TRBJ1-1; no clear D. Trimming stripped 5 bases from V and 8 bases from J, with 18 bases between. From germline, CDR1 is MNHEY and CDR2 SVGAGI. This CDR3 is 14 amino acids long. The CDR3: CASSTQDHGREAFF. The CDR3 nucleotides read TGTGCCAGCAGTACCCAGGACCATGGGAGAGAAGCTTTCTTT.

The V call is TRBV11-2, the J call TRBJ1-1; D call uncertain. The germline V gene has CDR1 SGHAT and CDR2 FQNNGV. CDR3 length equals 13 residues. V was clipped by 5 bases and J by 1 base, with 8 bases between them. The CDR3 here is CASSIGPNTEAFF. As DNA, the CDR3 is TGTGCCAGCAGCATCGGGCCGAACACTGAAGCTTTCTTT.

The CDR3 is CASSPNRDTQYF. Here the CDR3 DNA reads TGTGCCAGCAGCCCCAACAGGGATACGCAGTATTTT. The chain links TRBV6-5 to TRBJ2-3, with D maybe TRBD1 (5 bases). This CDR3 comprises 12 residues. V was pared by 6 bases and J by 6 bases, with 10 bases between. Germline V gives CDR1 MNHEY, CDR2 SVGAGI.

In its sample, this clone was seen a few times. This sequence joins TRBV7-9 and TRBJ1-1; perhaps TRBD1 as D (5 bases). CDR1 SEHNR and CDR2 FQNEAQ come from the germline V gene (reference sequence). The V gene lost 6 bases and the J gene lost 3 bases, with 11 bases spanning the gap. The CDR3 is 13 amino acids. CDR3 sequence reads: CASREVGDTEAFF. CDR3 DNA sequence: TGTGCCAGCAGGGAAGTAGGGGACACTGAAGCTTTCTTT.

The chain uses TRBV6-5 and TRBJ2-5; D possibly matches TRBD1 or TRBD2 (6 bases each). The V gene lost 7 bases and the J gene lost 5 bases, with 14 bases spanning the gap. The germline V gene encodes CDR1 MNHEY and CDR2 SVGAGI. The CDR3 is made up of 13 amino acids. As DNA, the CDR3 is TGTGCCAGCATGAGGGGGGTTACGGAGACCCAGTACTTC. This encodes CASMRGVTETQYF.

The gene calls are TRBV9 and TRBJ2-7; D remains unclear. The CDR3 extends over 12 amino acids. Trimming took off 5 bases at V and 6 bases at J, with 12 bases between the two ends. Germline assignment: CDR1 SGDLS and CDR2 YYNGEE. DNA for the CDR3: TGTGCCAGCAGTCCAAACAGTCGCGAGCAGTACTTC. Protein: CASSPNSREQYF.

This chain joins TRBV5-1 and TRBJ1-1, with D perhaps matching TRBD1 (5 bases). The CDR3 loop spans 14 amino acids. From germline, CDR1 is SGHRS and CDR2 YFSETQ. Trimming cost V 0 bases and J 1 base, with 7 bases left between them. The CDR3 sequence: CASSLAGSNTEAFF. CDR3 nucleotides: TGCGCCAGCAGCTTGGCAGGGTCGAACACTGAAGCTTTCTTT.

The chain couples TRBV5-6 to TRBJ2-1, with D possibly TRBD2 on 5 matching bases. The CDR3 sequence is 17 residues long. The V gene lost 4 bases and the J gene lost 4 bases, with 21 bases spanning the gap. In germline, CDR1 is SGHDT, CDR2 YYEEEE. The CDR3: CASSPGRRAGFYNEQFF. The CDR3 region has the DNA TGTGCCAGCAGCCCTGGACGGCGGGCAGGTTTTTACAATGAGCAGTTCTTC.

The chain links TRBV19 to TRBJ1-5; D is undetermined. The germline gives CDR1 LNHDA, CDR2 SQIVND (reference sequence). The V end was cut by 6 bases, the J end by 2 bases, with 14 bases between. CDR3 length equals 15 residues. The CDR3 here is CASSNPPWGNQPQHF. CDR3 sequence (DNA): TGTGCCAGTAGCAATCCTCCTTGGGGCAATCAGCCCCAGCATTTT. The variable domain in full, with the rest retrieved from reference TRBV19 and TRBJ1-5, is DGGITQSPKYLFRKEGQNVTLSCEQNLNHDAMYWYRQDPGQGLRLIYYSQIVNDFQKGDIAEGYSVSREKKESFPLTVTSAQKNPTAFYLCASSNPPWGNQPQHFGDGTRLSIL.

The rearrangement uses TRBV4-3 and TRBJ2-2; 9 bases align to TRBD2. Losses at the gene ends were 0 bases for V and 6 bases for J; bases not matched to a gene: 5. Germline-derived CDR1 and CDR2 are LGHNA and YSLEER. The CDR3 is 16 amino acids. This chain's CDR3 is CASSQEAGGPPGELFF. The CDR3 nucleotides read TGCGCCAGCAGCCAAGAGGCGGGAGGGCCGCCCGGGGAGCTGTTTTTT.

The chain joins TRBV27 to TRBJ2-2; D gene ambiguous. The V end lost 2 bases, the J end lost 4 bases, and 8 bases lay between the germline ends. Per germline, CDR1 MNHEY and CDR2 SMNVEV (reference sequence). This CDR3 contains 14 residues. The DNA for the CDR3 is TGTGCCAGCAGTTTAACCACACTCACCGGGGAGCTGTTTTTT. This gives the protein CASSLTTLTGELFF.

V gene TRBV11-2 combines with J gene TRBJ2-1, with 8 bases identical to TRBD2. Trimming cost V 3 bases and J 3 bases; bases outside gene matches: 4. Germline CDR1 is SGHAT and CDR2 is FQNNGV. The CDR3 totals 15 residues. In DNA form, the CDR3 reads TGTGCCAGCAGCTTCGGGACTAGGGTCTACAATGAGCAGTTCTTC. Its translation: CASSFGTRVYNEQFF.

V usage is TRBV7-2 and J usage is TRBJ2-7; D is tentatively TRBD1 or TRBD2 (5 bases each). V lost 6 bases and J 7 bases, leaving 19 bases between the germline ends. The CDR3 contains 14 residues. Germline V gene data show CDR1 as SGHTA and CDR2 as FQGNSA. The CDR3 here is CASRRNQGAGEQYF. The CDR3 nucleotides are TGTGCCAGCAGACGTAATCAGGGAGCAGGGGAGCAGTACTTC. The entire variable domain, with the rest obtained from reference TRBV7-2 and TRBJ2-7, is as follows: GAGVSQSPSNKVTEKGKDVELRCDPISGHTALYWYRQSLGQGLEFLIYFQGNSAPDKSGLPSDRFSAERTGGSVSTLTIQRTQQEDSAVYLCASRRNQGAGEQYFGPGTRLTVT.

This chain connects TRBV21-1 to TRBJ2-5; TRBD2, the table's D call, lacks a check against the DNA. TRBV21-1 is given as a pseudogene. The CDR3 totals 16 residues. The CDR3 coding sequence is TGTGCCAGCAGCGAACCCACGGTAAGGTGGCGGGAGACCCAGTACTTC. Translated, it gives CASSEPTVRWRETQYF.

CDR3 sequence reads: CAWSFTSEQYF. In nucleotides, the CDR3 is TGTGCCTGGAGTTTCACATCCGAGCAGTACTTC. The chain couples TRBV30 to TRBJ2-7; no clear D gene. V lost 2 bases to trimming and J lost 6 bases, with 8 bases between them. Germline CDR1 is GTSNPN and CDR2 is SVGIG (reference sequence). The CDR3 runs to 11 residues.

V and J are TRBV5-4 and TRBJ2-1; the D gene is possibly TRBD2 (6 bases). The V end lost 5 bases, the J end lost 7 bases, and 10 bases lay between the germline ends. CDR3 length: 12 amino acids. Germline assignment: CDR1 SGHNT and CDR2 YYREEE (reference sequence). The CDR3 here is CASRDSGNEQFF. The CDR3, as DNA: TGTGCCAGCAGGGATAGCGGAAATGAGCAGTTCTTC.

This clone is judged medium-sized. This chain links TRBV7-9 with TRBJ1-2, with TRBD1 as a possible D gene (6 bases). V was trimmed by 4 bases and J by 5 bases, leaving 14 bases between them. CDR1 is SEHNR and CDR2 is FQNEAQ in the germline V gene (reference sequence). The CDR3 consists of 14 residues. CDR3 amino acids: CASSSFRQEYGYTF. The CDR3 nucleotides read TGTGCCAGCAGCTCCTTTAGACAGGAATATGGCTACACCTTC.